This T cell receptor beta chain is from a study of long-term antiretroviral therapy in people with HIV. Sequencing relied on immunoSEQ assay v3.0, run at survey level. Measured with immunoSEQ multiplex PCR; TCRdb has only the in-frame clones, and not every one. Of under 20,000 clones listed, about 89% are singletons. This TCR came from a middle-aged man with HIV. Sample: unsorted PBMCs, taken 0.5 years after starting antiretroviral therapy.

CDR3 nucleotides: TGTGCCAGCAGTTACTCGTGGGGTCCCTACGAGCAGTACTTC. Translation gives CASSYSWGPYEQYF. The rearrangement joins TRBV6-6 to TRBJ2-7; D not certain. With 0 bases removed from V and 2 bases from J, the gap between germline ends came to 8 bases. CDR3 length: 14 residues. Germline CDR1 reads MNHNY; CDR2 reads SVGAGI (reference sequence).